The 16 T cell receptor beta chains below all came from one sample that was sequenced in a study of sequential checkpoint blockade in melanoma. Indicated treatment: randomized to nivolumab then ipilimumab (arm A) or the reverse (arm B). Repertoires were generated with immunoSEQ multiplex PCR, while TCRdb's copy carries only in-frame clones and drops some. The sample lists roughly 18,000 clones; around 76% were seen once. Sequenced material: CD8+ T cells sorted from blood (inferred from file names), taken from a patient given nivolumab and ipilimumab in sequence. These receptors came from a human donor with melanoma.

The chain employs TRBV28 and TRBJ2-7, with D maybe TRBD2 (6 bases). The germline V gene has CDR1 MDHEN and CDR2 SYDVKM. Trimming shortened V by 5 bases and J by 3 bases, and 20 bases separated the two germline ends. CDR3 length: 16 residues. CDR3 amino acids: CASSAPGLMIHYEQYF. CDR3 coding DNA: TGTGCCAGCAGTGCTCCGGGACTCATGATCCACTACGAGCAGTACTTC.

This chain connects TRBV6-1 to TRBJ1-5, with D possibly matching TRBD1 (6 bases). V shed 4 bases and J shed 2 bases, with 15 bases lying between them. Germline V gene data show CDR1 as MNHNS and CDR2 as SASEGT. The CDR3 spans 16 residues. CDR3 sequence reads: CASSAVTGVGNQPQHF. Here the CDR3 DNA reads TGTGCCAGCAGTGCTGTGACAGGCGTTGGCAATCAGCCCCAGCATTTT.

The CDR3 DNA follows: TGTGCCAGCAGTGAGAGACAGGGAACAGAGACCCAGTACTTC. It yields the protein CASSERQGTETQYF. This sequence joins TRBV6-4 and TRBJ2-5; 7 nucleotides match TRBD1. V lost 3 bases and J lost 4; bases outside the gene matches: 5. This CDR3 contains 14 residues. Germline lookup yields CDR1 MRHNA and CDR2 SNTAGT.

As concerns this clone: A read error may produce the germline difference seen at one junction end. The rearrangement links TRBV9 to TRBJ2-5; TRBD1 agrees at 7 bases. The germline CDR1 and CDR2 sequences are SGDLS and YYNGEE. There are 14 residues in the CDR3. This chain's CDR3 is CASSEGDSAYEQHF. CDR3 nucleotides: TGTGCCAGCAGCGAGGGGGACAGTGCCTACGAGCAGCACTTC.

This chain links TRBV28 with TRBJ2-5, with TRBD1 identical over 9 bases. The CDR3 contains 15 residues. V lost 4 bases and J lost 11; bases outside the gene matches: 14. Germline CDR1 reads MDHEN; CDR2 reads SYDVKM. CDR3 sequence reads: CASSSPGQGVEEQYF. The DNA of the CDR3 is TGTGCCAGCAGTTCTCCGGGACAGGGTGTCGAGGAGCAGTACTTC.

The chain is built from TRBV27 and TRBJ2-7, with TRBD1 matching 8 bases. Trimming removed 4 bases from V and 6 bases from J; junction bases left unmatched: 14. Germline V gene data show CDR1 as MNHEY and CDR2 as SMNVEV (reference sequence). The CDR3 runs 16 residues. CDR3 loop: CASSSPGDRSLGEQYF. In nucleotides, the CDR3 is TGTGCCAGCAGTTCCCCCGGGGACAGGTCGTTGGGCGAGCAGTACTTC.

The CDR3 DNA sequence: TGCAGCGTTGGAGGGCTAGCGGGCTACGAGCAGTACTTC. It is translated as CSVGGLAGYEQYF. V is TRBV29-1 and J is TRBJ2-7, with TRBD2 matching over 8 bases. Germline CDR1 is SQVTM and CDR2 is ANQGSEA. Trimming took 4 bases from V and 3 from J; bases not matched to a gene: 5. This CDR3 has 13 amino acids.

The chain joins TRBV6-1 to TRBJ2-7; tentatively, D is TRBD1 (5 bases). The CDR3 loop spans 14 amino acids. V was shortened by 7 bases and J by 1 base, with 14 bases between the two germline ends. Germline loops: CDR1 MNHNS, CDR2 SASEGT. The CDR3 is CASTSEQASYEQYF. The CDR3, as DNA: TGTGCCAGCACGTCGGAACAGGCTTCCTACGAGCAGTACTTC.

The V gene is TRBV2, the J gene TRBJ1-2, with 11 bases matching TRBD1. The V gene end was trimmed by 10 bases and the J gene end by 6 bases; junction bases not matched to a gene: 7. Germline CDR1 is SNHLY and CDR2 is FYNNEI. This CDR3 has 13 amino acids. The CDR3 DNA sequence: TGTGCCATAGGGACAGGGGGTAGTCATGGCTACACCTTC. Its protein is CAIGTGGSHGYTF. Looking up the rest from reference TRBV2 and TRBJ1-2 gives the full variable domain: EPEVTQTPSHQVTQMGQEVILRCVPISNHLYFYWYRQILGQKVEFLVSFYNNEISEKSEIFDDQFSVERPDGSNFTLKIRSTKLEDSAMYFCAIGTGGSHGYTFGSGTRLTVV.

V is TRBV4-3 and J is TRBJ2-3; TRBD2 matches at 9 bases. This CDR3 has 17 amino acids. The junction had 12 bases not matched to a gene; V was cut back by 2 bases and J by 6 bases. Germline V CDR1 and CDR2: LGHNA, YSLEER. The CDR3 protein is CASSQSLAGLAMDTQYF. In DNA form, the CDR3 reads TGCGCCAGCAGCCAATCCCTAGCGGGATTGGCAATGGATACGCAGTATTTT.

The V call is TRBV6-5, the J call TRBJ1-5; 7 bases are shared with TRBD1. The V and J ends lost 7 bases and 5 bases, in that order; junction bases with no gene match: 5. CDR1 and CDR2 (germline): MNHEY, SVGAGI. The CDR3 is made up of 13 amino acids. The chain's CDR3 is CASTTGAHQPQHF. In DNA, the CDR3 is TGTGCCAGCACCACAGGGGCCCATCAGCCCCAGCATTTT.

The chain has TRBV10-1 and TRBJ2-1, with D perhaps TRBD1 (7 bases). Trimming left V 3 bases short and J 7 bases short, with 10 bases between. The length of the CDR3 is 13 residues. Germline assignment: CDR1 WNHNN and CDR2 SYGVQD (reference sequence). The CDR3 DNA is TGCGCCAGCAGTGACAGGGGGGATAATGAGCAGTTCTTC. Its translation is CASSDRGDNEQFF.

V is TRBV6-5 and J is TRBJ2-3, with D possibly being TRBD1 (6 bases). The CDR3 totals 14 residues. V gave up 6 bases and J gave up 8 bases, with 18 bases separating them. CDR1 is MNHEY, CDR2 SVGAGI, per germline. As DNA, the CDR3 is TGTGCCAGCAGGCCGGGGACAAGCATGAGTACGCAGTATTTT. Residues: CASRPGTSMSTQYF.

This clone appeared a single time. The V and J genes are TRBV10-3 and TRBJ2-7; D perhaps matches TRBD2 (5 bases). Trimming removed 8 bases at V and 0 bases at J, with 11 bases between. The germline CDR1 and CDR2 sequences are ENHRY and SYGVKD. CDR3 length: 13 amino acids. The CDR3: CAILSEGSYEQYF. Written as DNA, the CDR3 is TGTGCCATCCTTTCTGAGGGCTCCTACGAGCAGTACTTC.

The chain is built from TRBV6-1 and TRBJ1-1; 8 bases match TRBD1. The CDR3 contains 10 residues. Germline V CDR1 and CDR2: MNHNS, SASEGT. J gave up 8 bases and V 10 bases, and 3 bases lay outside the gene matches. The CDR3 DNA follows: TGTGCCACCTACAGGGGGGAAGCTTTCTTT. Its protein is CATYRGEAFF.

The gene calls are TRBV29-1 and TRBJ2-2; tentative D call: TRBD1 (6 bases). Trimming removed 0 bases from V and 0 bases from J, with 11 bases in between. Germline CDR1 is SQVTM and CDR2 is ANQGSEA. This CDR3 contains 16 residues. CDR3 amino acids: CSVEDFDRSNTGELFF. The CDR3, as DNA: TGCAGCGTTGAAGATTTCGACAGGTCGAACACCGGGGAGCTGTTTTTT.